A selection of T cell receptor beta chains follows, all from one sample in a study of blood T cell repertoires in COVID-19. The repertoire was sequenced with immunoSEQ multiplex PCR; TCRdb's copy has only in-frame clones and lacks some. Here the sample spans some 50,000 clones, about 79% being singletons. Specimen: peripheral blood. Receptors originate from a human donor in a cohort sampled during active COVID-19. Each CDR3 is given with its conserved first and last residue. Clone sizes are given selectively: once, few, many, or a class where the clone is expanded.

abundance	v_gene	j_gene	CDR3aa
NA	TRBV5-8	TRBJ2-1	CASSFRGEDNEQFF
NA	TRBV7-6	TRBJ2-2	CASSLRGRASVAGELFF
NA	TRBV28	TRBJ2-7	CASSFAFAGVVYEQYF
NA	TRBV5-1	TRBJ2-7	CASRGGAEPSYEQYF
NA	TRBV5-4	TRBJ2-7	CASSFDSSYEQYF
NA	TRBV7-9	TRBJ2-7	CASSLDVGGEQYF
NA	TRBV19	TRBJ1-3	CASRDIGNTIYF
NA	TRBV5-1	TRBJ1-2	CASSLATNYGYTF
once	TRBV5-1	TRBJ2-2	CASSLSGSGTGELFF
NA	TRBV19	TRBJ1-4	CASSLFGRGAVREKLFF
NA	TRBV15	TRBJ2-3	CATGQDTDTQYF
NA	TRBV5-1	TRBJ2-2	CASSLASRGAGELFF
NA	TRBV18	TRBJ2-7	CASSTSGSNEQYF
NA	TRBV5-1	TRBJ2-1	CASSPMTSGGYNEQFF
NA	TRBV21-1	TRBJ1-5	CASSNHSAGINQPQHF
few	TRBV25-1	TRBJ2-7	CASSEPGLAGEQYF
NA	TRBV11-2	TRBJ2-7	CASSLVRGQGGYEQYF
NA	TRBV19	TRBJ1-5	CASSYGTGYQPQHF
NA	TRBV4-3	TRBJ2-7	CASSQDVLGGRQYF
NA	TRBV11-3	TRBJ2-1	CASSLIRAGNEQFF
NA	TRBV19	TRBJ1-1	CASSILRGGGYTEAFF
NA	TRBV29-1	TRBJ1-1	CSAGQGGMNTEAFF
NA	TRBV2	TRBJ2-2	CASSERPGGREGTGELFF
NA	TRBV21-1	TRBJ1-5	CASRRGQGREGNQPQHF
NA	TRBV5-8	TRBJ2-2	CASSSRDFSGELFF
few	TRBV2	TRBJ2-2	CASRAPTAYTGELFF
NA	TRBV6-6	TRBJ2-5	CASTGTGEVQETQYF
few	TRBV15	TRBJ2-1	CATRSFSYNEQFF
NA	TRBV6-2/TRBV6-3	TRBJ2-3	CASSLGLAGSKASTDTQYF
NA	TRBV10-3	TRBJ1-2	CAISIRDAGDGYTF
NA	TRBV18	TRBJ2-1	CASVAGADNEQFF
NA	TRBV6-2/TRBV6-3	TRBJ2-7	CASSVGRAYEQYF